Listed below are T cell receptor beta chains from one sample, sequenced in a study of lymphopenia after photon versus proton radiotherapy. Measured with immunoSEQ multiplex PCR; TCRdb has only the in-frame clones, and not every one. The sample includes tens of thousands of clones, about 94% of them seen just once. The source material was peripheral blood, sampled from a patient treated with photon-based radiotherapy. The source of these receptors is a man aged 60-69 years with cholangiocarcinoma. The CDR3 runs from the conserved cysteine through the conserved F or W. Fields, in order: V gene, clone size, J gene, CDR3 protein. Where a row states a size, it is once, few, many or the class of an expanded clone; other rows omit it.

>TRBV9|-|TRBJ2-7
CASSPLIGGVGTASYEQYF
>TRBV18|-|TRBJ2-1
CASSPDNPVGNEQFF
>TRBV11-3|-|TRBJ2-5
CASSLDPRQQETQYF
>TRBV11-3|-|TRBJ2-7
CASSLGGSQYF
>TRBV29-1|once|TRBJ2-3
CSVNRGDSTDTQYF
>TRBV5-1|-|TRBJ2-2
CASSVGHGNTGELFF
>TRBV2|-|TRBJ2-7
CASRRQIGYYEQYF
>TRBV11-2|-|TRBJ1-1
CASSPGRGSHTEAFF
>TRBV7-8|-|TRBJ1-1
CASSLRTATPNTEAFF
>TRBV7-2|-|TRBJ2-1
CASRSGGSSIYNEQFF
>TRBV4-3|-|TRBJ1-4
CASSQGIRDEKLFF
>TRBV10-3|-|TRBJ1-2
CASGALRGHTF
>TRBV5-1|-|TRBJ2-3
CASSLGQAGGTDTQYF
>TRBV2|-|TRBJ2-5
CASSTSGRREGTQYF
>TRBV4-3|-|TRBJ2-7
CASSQEGNSFYEQYF
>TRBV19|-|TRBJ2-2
CASRTGGHDGTGELFF
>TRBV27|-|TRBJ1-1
CASSPNVPGQGVYTEAFF
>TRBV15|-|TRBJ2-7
CATSAPGTGNYEQYF
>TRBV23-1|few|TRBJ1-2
CASSRQYTNYGYTF
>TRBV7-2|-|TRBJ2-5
CASSEGAVSETQYF
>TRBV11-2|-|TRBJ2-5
CASSLTGGGETQYF
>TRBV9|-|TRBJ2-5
CASSVDSGLETQYF
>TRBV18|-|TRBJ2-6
CASSPVQDSGANVLTF
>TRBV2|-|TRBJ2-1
CASSPQGVNEQFF
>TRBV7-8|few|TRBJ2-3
CASSLVSQGGDTQYF
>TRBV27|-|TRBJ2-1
CASSSFSGGMGNEQFF
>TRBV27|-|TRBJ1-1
CASSNRGSWTEAFF
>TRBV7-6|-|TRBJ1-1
CASRAGGPGTEAFF
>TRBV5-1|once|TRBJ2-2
CASSLRTSGPGELFF
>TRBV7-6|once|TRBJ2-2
CASSLNTGELFF
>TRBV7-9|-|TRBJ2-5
CASLTSGEGHQETQYF
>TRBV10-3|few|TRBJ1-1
CAISEYGGEAFF
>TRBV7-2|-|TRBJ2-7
CASSLVSAASSYEQYF
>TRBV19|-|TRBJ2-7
CASSIRVPGLQTYEQYF
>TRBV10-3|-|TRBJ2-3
CAISESPTPSTDTQYF